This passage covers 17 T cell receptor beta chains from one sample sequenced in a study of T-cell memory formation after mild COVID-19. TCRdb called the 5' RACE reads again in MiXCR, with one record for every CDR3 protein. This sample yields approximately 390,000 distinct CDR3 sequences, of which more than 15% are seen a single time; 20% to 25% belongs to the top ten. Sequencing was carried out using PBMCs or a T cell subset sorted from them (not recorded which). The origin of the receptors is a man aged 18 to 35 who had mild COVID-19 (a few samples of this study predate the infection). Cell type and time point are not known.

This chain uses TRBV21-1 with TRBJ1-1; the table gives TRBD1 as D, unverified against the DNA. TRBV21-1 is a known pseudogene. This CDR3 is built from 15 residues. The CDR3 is CASSKEEGDNTEAFF. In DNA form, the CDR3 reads TGTGCCAGCAGCAAAGAGGAGGGGGATAACACTGAAGCTTTCTTT.

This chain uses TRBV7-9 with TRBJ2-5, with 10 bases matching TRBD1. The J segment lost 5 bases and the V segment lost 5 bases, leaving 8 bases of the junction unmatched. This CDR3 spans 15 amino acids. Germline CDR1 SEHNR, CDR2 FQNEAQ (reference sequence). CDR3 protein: CASSTRQGARETQYF. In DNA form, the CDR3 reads TGTGCCAGCAGCACGCGACAGGGGGCGCGGGAGACCCAGTACTTC.

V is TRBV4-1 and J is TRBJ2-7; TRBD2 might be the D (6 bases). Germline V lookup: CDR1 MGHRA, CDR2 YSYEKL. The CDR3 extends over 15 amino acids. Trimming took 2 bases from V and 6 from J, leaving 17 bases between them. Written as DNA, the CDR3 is TGCGCCAGCAGCCAAAACCCGGGCGGCGGGGTCGAGCAGTACTTC. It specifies CASSQNPGGGVEQYF.

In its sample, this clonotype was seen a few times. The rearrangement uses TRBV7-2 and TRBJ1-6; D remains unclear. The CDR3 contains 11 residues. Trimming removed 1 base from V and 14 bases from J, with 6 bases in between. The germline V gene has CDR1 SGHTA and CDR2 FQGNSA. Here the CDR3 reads CASSLVSSLHF. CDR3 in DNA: TGTGCCAGCAGCTTAGTATCGTCCCTCCACTTT.

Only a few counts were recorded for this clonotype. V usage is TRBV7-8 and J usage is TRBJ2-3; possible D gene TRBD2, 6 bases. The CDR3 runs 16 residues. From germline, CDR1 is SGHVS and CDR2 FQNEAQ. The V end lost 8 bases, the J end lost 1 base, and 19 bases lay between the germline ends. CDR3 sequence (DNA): TGTGCCAGCGCACGGGGGAGGATACCGGGCACAGATACGCAGTATTTT. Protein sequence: CASARGRIPGTDTQYF. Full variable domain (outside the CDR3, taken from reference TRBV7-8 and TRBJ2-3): GAGVSQSPRYKVAKRGQDVALRCDPISGHVSLFWYQQALGQGPEFLTYFQNEAQLDKSGLPSDRFFAERPEGSVSTLKIQRTQQEDSAVYLCASARGRIPGTDTQYFGPGTRLTVL.

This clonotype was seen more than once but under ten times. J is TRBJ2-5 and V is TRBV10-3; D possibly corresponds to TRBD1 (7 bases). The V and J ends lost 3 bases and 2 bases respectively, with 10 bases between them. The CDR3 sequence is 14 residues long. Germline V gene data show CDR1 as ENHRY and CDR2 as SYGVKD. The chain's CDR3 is CAISDRGVQETQYF. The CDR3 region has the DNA TGTGCCATCAGTGACAGGGGGGTACAAGAGACCCAGTACTTC.

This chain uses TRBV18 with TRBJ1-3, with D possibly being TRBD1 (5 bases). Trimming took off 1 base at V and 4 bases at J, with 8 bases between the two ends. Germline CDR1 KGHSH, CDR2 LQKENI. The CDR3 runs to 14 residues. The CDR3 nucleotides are TGTGCCAGCTCACCACGTCCAGGGGGAAACACCATATATTTT. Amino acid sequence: CASSPRPGGNTIYF.

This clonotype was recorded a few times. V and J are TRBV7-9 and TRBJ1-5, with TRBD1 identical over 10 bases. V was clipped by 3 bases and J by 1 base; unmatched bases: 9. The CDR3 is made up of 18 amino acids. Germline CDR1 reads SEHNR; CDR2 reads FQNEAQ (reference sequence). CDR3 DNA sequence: TGTGCCAGCAGCTTGACCGGGACAGGGGTGCCGAGCAATCAGCCCCAGCATTTT. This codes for CASSLTGTGVPSNQPQHF.

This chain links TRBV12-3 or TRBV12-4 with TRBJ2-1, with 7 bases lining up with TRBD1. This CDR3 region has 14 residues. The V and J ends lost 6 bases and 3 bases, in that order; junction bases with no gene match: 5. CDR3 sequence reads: CASSPRQGYNEQFF. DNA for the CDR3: TGTGCCAGCAGCCCGAGACAGGGCTACAATGAGCAGTTCTTC.

CDR3 nucleotide sequence: TGTGCCAGCAGCTTGTGGAGGTCCGCTAATCAGCCCCAGCATTTT. It encodes CASSLWRSANQPQHF. V and J are TRBV5-6 and TRBJ1-5; D is undetermined. Per germline, CDR1 SGHDT and CDR2 YYEEEE. The CDR3 consists of 15 residues. Trimming pared 1 base from V and 4 bases from J, leaving 12 bases between. Full variable domain (remainder filled in from reference TRBV5-6 and TRBJ1-5): DAGVTQSPTHLIKTRGQQVTLRCSPKSGHDTVSWYQQALGQGPQFIFQYYEEEERQRGNFPDRFSGHQFPNYSSELNVNALLLGDSALYLCASSLWRSANQPQHFGDGTRLSIL.

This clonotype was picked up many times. The CDR3 reads CASSFTGELFF. The DNA of the CDR3 is TGTGCCAGCAGTTTTACCGGGGAGCTGTTTTTT. V and J are TRBV12-3 or TRBV12-4 and TRBJ2-2, with D unclear. The CDR3 runs 11 residues. Deletions cut 3 bases from V and 5 bases from J, with 1 base between.

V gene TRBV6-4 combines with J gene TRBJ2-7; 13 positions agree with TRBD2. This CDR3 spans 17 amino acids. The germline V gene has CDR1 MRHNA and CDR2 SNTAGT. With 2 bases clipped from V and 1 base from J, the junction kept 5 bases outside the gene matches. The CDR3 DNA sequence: TGTGCCAGCAGTGACGGGACTAGCGGGGAGACATCCTACGAGCAGTACGTC. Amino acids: CASSDGTSGETSYEQYV.

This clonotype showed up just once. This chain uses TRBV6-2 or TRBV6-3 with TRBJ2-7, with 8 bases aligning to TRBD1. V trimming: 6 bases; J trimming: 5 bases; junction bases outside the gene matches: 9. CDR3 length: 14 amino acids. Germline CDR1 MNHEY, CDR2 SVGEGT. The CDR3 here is CASSQNRGVHEQYF. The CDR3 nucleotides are TGTGCCAGCAGCCAAAACAGGGGGGTCCACGAGCAGTACTTC.

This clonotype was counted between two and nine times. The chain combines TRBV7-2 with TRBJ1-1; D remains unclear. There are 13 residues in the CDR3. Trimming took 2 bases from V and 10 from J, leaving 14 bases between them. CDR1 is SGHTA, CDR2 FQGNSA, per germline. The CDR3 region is CASSLLAVWGAFF. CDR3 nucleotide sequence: TGTGCCAGCAGCTTACTGGCGGTGTGGGGAGCTTTCTTT. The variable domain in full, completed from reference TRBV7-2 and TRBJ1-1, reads GAGVSQSPSNKVTEKGKDVELRCDPISGHTALYWYRQSLGQGLEFLIYFQGNSAPDKSGLPSDRFSAERTGGSVSTLTIQRTQQEDSAVYLCASSLLAVWGAFFGQGTRLTVV.

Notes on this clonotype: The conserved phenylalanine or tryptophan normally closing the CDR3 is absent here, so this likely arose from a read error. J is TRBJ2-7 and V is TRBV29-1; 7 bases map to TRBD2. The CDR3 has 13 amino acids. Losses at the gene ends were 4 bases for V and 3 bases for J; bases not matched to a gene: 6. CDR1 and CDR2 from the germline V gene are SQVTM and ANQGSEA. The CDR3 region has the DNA TGCAGCGTTGGGTTGTCGGGGGGCTACGAGCAGTACTAC. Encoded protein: CSVGLSGGYEQYY.

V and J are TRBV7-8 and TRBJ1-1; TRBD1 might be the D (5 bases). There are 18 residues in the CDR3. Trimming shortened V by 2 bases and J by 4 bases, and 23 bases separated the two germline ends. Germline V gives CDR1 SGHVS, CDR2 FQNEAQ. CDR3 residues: CASSLRGRLGRTFTEAFF. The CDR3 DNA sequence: TGTGCCAGCAGCTTACGGGGCAGGCTAGGTAGGACTTTCACTGAAGCTTTCTTT.

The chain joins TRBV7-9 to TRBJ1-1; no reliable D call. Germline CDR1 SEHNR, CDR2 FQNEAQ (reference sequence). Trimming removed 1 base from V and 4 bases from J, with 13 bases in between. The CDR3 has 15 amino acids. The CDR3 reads CASSLVSWGTTEAFF. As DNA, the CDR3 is TGTGCCAGCAGCTTAGTATCCTGGGGAACCACTGAAGCTTTCTTT. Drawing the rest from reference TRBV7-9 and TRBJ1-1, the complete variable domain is DTGVSQNPRHKITKRGQNVTFRCDPISEHNRLYWYRQTLGQGPEFLTYFQNEAQLEKSRLLSDRFSAERPKGSFSTLEIQRTEQGDSAMYLCASSLVSWGTTEAFFGQGTRLTVV.